This TCR beta chain came from a study of blood T cells in healthy people across ages. Study-level points and caveats: Diversity estimates from one million T cells were considered underestimates. A greater number of naive CD4+ cells and higher diversity distinguished long-lived donors from aged donors.

A second PCR, run for about 7 to 12 cycles, used a sample-barcoded 5' primer plus a J-beta primer mix. Each cDNA molecule was tagged by a template-switch adaptor that had 12 random nucleotides. TCRdb ran MiXCR on the 5' RACE reads and lists one entry per CDR3 protein. The sample yields some 1.6 million distinct CDR3 sequences, about 32% seen once. On this clonotype: Its antigen is currently unknown.

Germline V CDR1 and CDR2: SNHLY, FYNNEI. The CDR3 totals 15 residues. V lost 7 bases, J lost 4 bases, and 11 bases stayed unmatched. This sequence originates from a woman aged 30 to 39 in good health. Sequenced material: blood. V gene TRBV2 combines with J gene TRBJ2-7; 9 bases fit TRBD1. DNA for the CDR3: TGTGCCAGCAAATCAGGAGCCGGGACAGGGTACGAGCAGTACTTC. Translation gives CASKSGAGTGYEQYF.